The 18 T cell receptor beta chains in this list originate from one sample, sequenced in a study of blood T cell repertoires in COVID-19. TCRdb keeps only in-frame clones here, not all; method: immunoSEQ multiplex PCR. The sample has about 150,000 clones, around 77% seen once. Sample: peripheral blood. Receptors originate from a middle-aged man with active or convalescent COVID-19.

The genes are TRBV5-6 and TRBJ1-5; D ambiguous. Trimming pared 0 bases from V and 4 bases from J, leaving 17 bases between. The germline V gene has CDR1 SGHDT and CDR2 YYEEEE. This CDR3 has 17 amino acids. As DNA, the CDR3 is TGTGCCAGCAGCTTGGAGGTTTGGGCCAACGAGAATCAGCCCCAGCATTTT. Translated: CASSLEVWANENQPQHF.

The CDR3 sequence: CASSLLAGAQETQYF. In nucleotides, the CDR3 is TGTGCCAGCAGCCTGCTAGCGGGGGCTCAAGAGACCCAGTACTTC. This sequence joins TRBV7-3 and TRBJ2-5; 10 positions agree with TRBD2. Germline assignment: CDR1 SGHTA and CDR2 FQGTGA. The CDR3 sequence is 15 residues long. The junction had 5 bases not matched to a gene; V was cut back by 5 bases and J by 2 bases.

The CDR3 sequence is CASSLNPISTDTQYF. The CDR3, as DNA: TGTGCCAGCAGCTTGAACCCTATAAGCACAGATACGCAGTATTTT. The gene calls are TRBV5-4 and TRBJ2-3; D gene ambiguous. Per the germline V gene, CDR1 is SGHNT and CDR2 is YYREEE (reference sequence). This CDR3 comprises 15 residues. The V and J ends lost 1 base and 0 bases respectively, with 9 bases between them.

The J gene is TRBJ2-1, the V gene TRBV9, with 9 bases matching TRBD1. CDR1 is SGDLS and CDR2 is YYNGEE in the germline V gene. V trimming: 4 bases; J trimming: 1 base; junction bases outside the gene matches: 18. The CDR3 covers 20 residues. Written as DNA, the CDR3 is TGTGCCAGCAGCAAGGATCCGGGACAGGGCTACGCAGGGTCCTACAATGAGCAGTTCTTC. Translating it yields CASSKDPGQGYAGSYNEQFF.

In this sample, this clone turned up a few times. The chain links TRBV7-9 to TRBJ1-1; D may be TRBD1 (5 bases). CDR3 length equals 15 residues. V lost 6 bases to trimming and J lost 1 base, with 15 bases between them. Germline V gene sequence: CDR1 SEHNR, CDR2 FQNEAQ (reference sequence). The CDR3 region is CASRGRVDPNTEAFF. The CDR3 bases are TGTGCCAGCAGGGGCAGGGTCGACCCGAACACTGAAGCTTTCTTT.

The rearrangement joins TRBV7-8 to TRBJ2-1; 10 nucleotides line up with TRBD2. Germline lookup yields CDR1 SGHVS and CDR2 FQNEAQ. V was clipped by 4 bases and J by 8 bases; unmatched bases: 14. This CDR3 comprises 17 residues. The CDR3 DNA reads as TGTGCCAGCAGCTCCCCCCTTAGGGTAGCGGGAGGACATGAGCAGTTCTTC. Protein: CASSSPLRVAGGHEQFF.

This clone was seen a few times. CDR3 bases: TGTGCCAGCAGCGGAGAAGAGACCCAGTACTTC. Translated, it gives CASSGEETQYF. The V and J genes are TRBV2 and TRBJ2-5; no definite D call. Germline V gene sequence: CDR1 SNHLY, CDR2 FYNNEI. The length of the CDR3 is 11 residues. The germline V and J ends were trimmed by 6 bases and 3 bases, with 5 bases remaining between them.

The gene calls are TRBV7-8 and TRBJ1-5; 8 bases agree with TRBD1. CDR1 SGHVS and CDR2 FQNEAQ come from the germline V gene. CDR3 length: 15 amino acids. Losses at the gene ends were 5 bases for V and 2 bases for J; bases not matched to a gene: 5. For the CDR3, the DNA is TGTGCCAGCAGCCCTGACAGGGGCGGCAATCAGCCCCAGCATTTT. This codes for CASSPDRGGNQPQHF.

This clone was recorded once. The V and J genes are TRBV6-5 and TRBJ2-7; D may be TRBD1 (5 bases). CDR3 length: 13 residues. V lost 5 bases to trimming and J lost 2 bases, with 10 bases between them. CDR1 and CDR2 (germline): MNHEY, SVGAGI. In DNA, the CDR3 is TGTGCCAGCAGTCGTGACAGCGCCTACGAGCAGTACTTC. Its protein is CASSRDSAYEQYF.

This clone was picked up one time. CDR3 protein: CASSPQVSPTNEKLFF. The CDR3 region has the DNA TGTGCCAGCAGCCCGCAGGTATCCCCAACTAATGAAAAACTGTTTTTT. V is TRBV5-5 and J is TRBJ1-4, with D uncertain. Trimming removed 4 bases from V and 0 bases from J, with 13 bases in between. The CDR3 totals 16 residues. Germline V gene data show CDR1 as SGHKS and CDR2 as YYEKEE (reference sequence).

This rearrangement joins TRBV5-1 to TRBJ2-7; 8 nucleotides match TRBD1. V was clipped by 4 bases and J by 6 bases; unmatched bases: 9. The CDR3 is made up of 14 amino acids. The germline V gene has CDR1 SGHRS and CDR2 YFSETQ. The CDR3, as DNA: TGCGCCAGCAGCATAACAGGGGGAGTCCTCGAGCAGTACTTC. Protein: CASSITGGVLEQYF. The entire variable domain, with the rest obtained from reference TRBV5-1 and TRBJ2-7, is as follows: KAGVTQTPRYLIKTRGQQVTLSCSPISGHRSVSWYQQTPGQGLQFLFEYFSETQRNKGNFPGRFSGRQFSNSRSEMNVSTLELGDSALYLCASSITGGVLEQYFGPGTRLTVT.

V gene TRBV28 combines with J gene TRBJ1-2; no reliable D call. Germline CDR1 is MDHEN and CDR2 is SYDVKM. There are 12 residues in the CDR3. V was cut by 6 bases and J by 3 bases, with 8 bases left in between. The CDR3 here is CASSSLYYGYTF. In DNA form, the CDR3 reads TGTGCCAGCAGCTCCCTCTACTATGGCTACACCTTC.

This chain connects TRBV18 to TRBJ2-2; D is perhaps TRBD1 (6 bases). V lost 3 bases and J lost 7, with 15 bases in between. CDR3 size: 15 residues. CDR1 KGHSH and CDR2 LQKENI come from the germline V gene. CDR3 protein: CASSPRGGGGGELFF. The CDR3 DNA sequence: TGTGCCAGCTCACCCCGTGGGGGCGGCGGCGGGGAGCTGTTTTTT.

The CDR3: CASSSDMNTEAFF. The CDR3 coding sequence is TGTGCCAGCAGCTCTGACATGAACACTGAAGCTTTCTTT. The rearrangement joins TRBV7-2 to TRBJ1-1, with no clear D. Germline V gives CDR1 SGHTA, CDR2 FQGNSA. With 4 bases removed from V and 0 bases from J, the gap between germline ends came to 6 bases. This CDR3 contains 13 residues.

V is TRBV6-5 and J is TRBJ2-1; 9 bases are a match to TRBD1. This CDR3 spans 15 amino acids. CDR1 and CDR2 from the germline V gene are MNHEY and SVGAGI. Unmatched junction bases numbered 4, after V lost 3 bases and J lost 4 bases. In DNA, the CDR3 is TGTGCCAGCAGTTATAAGGACAGGGGTTACAATGAGCAGTTCTTC. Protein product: CASSYKDRGYNEQFF.

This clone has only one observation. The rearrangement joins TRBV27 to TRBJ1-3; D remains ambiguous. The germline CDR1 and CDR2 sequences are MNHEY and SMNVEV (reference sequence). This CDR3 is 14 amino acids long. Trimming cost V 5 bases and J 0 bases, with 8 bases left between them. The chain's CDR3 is CASSPVASGNTIYF. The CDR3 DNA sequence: TGTGCCAGCAGTCCGGTCGCCTCTGGAAACACCATATATTTT.

The CDR3 DNA reads as TGTGCCAGCAGCTTAGCACAGGGGGCGGGTGGCTACACCTTC. Its protein product is CASSLAQGAGGYTF. The genes are TRBV7-6 and TRBJ1-2; the match to TRBD1 covers 9 bases. Germline lookup yields CDR1 SGHVS and CDR2 FNYEAQ. V trimming: 0 bases; J trimming: 7 bases; junction bases outside the gene matches: 3. The CDR3 contains 14 residues.

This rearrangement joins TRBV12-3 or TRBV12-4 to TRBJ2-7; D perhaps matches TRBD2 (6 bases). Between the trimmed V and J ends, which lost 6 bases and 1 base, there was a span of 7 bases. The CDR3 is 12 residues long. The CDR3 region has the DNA TGTGCCAGCAGGGGGGGTTCCTACGAGCAGTACTTC. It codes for CASRGGSYEQYF.